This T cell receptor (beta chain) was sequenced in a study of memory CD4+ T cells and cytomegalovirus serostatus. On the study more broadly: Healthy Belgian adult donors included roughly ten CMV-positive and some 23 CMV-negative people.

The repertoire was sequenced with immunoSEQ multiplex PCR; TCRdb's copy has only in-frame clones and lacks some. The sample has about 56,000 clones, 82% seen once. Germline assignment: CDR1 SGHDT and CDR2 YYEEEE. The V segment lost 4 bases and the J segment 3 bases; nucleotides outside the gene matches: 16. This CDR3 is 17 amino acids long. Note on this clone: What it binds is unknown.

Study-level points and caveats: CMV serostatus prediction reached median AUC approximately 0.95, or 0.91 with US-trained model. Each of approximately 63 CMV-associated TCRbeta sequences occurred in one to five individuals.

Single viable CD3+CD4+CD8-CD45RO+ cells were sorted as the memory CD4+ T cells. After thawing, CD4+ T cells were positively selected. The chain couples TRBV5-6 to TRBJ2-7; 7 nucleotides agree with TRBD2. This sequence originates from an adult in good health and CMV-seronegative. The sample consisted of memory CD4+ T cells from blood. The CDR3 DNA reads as TGTGCCAGCAGCGGGGGGGGGTGGAGGAAAGGGGACTACGAGCAGTACTTC. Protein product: CASSGGGWRKGDYEQYF.